Following are 8 T cell receptor beta chains from one sample sequenced in a study of T cells in Graves' hyperthyroidism and ophthalmopathy. The TCR beta CDR3 regions underwent amplification using RNA transcripts as the source. A set of HTBI primers served as the primers for a first-round RT-PCR of the TCR CDR3. MiXCR, applied by TCRdb to the multiplex PCR reads, yields one record per CDR3 protein. The repertoire holds approximately 600,000 distinct CDR3 sequences, with over 12% as singletons. Input material: blood. The receptors originated from a woman aged 35 to 49 with Graves' ophthalmopathy.

This clonotype was detected ten times or more. The rearrangement joins TRBV4-1 to TRBJ1-1, with 7 nucleotides matching TRBD1. The CDR3 is 16 amino acids. With 7 bases clipped from V and 0 bases from J, the junction kept 11 bases outside the gene matches. Looked up from germline, CDR1 is MGHRA and CDR2 is YSYEKL. CDR3 loop: CASTKEGGQMNTEAFF. The CDR3 DNA follows: TGCGCCAGCACGAAAGAAGGGGGACAGATGAACACTGAAGCTTTCTTT.

This rearrangement joins TRBV7-2 to TRBJ2-1; TRBD2 matches 10 bases. The germline CDR1 and CDR2 sequences are SGHTA and FQGNSA. This CDR3 contains 16 residues. The trim removed 6 bases at V and 2 bases at J, leaving 7 bases unmatched. CDR3 sequence: CASSLSGGYPYNEQFF. The CDR3 DNA reads TGTGCCAGCAGTCTTAGCGGGGGGTATCCCTACAATGAGCAGTTCTTC.

The chain combines TRBV7-2 with TRBJ1-5; a possible D gene is TRBD1 (6 bases). CDR3 length: 12 amino acids. Germline V CDR1 and CDR2: SGHTA, FQGNSA. The germline V and J ends were trimmed by 8 bases and 5 bases, with 10 bases remaining between them. CDR3 coding DNA: TGTGCCAGCGGACAGACAGATCAGCCCCAGCATTTT. Its protein product is CASGQTDQPQHF.

This clonotype was counted ten times or more. This sequence joins TRBV12-5 and TRBJ2-1; possibly TRBD2 for D (6 bases). This CDR3 contains 16 residues. Looked up from germline, CDR1 is LGHNT and CDR2 is FRNRAP. The ends were cut back, 0 bases at V and 3 bases at J, with 12 bases in the middle. The CDR3 nucleotides read TGTGCTAGTGGTTTGGTACAAAGCGGGCACTACAATGAGCAGTTCTTC. Translated, it gives CASGLVQSGHYNEQFF.

This clonotype has at least ten counts. A much larger clone differs by one base, so this may be a read error. V usage is TRBV13 and J usage is TRBJ2-5, with D perhaps TRBD1 (5 bases). CDR1 is PRHDT, CDR2 FYEKMQ, per germline (reference sequence). The V and J ends lost 1 base and 0 bases respectively, with 6 bases between them. The CDR3 loop spans 14 amino acids. The chain's CDR3 is CASSLATDQETQYF. In DNA, the CDR3 is TGTGCCAGCAGCTTAGCGACAGACCAAGAGACCCAGTACTTC.

This clonotype has ten or more counts. In nucleotides, the CDR3 is TGCAGTGCTAGGTCGGAGGACAGCTATGGCTACACCTTC. It translates to CSARSEDSYGYTF. V is TRBV20-1 and J is TRBJ1-2; TRBD1 might be the D (6 bases). V lost 3 bases and J 4 bases, leaving 12 bases between the germline ends. The CDR3 covers 13 residues. The germline V gene has CDR1 DFQATT and CDR2 SNEGSKA (reference sequence).

In its sample, this clonotype was seen a few times. The rearrangement links TRBV18 to TRBJ2-7; D is unresolved. V gave up 8 bases and J gave up 2 bases, with 7 bases separating them. Germline values: CDR1 KGHSH, CDR2 LQKENI. The CDR3 spans 11 residues. The CDR3 loop is CASASTYEQYF. CDR3 coding DNA: TGTGCCAGCGCATCCACCTACGAGCAGTACTTC.

This clonotype was seen repeatedly, ten times or more. The chain uses TRBV7-2 and TRBJ2-5, with D possibly being TRBD1 (6 bases). This CDR3 has 14 amino acids. In germline, CDR1 is SGHTA, CDR2 FQGNSA. V was shortened by 1 base and J by 4 bases, with 10 bases between the two germline ends. CDR3 DNA: TGTGCCAGCAGCTTAGTGTTACAGGGAGAGACCCAGTACTTC. Residues: CASSLVLQGETQYF.